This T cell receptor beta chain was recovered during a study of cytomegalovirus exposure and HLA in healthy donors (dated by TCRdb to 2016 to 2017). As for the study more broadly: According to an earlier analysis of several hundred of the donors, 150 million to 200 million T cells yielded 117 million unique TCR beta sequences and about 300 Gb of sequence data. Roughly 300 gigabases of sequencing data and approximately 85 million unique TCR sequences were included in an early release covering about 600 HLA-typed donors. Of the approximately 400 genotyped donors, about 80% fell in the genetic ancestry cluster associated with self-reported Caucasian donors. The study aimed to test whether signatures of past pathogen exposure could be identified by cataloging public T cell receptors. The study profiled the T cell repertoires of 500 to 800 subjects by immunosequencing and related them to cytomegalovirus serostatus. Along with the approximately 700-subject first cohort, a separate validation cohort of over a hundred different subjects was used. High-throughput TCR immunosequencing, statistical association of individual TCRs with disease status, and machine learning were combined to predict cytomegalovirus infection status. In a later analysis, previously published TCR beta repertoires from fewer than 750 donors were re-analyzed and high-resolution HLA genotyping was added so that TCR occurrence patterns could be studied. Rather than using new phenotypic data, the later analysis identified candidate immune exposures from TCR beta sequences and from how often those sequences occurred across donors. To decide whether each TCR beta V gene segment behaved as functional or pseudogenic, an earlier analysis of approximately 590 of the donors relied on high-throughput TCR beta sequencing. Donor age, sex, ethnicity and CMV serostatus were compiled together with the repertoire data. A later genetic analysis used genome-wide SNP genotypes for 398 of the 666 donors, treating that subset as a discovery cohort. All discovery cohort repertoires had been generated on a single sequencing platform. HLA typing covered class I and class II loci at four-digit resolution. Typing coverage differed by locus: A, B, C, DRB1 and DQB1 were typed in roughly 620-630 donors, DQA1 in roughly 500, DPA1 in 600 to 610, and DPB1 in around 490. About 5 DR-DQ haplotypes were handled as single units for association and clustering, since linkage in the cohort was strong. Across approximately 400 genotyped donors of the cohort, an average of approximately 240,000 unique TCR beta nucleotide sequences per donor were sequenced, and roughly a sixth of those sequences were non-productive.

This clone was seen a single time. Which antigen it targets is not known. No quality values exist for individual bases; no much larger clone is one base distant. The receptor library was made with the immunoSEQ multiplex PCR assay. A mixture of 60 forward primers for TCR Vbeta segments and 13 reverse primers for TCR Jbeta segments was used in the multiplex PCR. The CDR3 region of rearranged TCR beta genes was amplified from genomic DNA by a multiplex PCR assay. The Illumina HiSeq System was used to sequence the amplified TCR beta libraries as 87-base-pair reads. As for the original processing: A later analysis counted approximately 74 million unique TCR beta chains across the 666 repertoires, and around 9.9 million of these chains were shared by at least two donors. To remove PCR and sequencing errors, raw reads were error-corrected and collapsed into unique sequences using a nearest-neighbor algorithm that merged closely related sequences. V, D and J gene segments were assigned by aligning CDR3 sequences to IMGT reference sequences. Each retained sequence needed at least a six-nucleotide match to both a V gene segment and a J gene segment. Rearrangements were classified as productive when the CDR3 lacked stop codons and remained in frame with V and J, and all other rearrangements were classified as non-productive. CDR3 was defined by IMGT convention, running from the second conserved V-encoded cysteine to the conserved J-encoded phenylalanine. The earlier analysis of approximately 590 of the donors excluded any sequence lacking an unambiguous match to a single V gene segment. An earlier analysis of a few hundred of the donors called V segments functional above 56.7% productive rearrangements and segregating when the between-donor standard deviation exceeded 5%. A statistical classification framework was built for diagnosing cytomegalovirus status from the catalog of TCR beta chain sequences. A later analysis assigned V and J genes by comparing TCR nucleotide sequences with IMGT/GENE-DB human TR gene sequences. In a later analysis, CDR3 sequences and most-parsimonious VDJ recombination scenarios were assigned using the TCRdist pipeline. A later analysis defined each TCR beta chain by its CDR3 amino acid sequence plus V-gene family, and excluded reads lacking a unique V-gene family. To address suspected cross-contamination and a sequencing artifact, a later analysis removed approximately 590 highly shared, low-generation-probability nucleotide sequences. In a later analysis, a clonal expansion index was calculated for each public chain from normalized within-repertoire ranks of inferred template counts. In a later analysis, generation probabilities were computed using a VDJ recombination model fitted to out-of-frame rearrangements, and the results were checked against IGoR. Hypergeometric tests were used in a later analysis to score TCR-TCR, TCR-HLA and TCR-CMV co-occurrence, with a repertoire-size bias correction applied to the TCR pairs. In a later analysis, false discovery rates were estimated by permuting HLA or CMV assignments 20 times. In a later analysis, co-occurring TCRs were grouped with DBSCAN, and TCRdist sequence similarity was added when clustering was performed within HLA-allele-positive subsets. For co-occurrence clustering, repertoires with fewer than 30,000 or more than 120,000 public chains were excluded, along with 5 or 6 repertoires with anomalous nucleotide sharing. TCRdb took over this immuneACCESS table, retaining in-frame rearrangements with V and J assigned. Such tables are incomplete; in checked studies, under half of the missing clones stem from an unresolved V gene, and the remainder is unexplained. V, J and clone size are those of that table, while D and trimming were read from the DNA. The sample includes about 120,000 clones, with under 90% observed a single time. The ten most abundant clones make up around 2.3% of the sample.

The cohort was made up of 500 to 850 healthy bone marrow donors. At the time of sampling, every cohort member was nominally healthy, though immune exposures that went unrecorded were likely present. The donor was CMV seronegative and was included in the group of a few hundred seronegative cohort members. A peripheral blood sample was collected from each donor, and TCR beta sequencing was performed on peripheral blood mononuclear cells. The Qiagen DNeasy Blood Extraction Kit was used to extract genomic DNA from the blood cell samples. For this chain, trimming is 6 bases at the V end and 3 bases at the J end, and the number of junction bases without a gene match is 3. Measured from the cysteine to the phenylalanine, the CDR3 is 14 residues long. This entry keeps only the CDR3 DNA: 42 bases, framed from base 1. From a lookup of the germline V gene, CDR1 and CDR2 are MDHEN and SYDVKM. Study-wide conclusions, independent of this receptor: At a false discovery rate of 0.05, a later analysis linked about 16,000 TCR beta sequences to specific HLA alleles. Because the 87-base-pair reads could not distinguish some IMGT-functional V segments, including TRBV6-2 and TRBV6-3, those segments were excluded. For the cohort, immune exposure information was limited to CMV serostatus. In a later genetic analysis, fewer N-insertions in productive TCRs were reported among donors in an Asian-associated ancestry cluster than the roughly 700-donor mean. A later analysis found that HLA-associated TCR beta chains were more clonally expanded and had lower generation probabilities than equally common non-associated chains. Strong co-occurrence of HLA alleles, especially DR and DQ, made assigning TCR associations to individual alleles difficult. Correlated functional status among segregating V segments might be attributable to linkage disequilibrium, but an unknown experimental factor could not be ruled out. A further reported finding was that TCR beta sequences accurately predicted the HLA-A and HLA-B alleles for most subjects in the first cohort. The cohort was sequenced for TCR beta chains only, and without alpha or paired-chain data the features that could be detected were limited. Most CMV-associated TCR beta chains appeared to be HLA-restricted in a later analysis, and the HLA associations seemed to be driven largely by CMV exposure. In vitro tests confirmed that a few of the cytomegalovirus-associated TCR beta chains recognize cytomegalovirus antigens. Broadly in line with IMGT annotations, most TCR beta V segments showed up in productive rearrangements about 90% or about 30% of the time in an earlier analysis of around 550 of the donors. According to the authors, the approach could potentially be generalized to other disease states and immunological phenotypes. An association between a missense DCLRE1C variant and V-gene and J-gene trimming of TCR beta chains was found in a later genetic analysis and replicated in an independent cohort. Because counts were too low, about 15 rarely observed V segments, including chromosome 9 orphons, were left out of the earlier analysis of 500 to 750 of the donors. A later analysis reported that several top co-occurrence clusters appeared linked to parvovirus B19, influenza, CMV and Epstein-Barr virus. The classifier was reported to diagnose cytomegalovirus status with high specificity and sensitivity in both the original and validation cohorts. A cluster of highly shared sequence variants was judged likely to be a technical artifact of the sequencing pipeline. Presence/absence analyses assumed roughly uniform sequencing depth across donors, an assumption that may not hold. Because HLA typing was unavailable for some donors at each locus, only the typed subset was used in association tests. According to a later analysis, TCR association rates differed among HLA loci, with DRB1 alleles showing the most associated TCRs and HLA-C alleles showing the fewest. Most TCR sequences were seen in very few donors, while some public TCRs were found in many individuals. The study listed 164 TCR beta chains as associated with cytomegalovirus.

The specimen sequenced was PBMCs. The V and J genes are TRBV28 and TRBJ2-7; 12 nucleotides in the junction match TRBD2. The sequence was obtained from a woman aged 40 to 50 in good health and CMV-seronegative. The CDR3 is CASSLLAGGYEQYF. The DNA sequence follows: TGTGCCAGCAGCCTACTAGCGGGAGGCTACGAGCAGTACTTC.